This TCR beta chain was identified in a study of CD8 T cells in ankylosing spondylitis listed by TCRdb under 2017. With regard to the full study: The study profiled T cell receptor beta repertoires in healthy donors and ankylosing spondylitis patients to find disease-linked TCR variants. The full study cohort comprised 25 or so ankylosing spondylitis patients and some 100 healthy donors. Peripheral blood samples were taken, and synovial fluid was additionally collected from ankylosing spondylitis patients. Overall results and qualifications from the work: A TCR beta motif made up of several highly homologous amino acid variants appeared to be characteristic of blood from ankylosing spondylitis patients. The disease-linked clones were reported as significantly enriched in matched synovial fluid samples from ankylosing spondylitis patients. The disease-linked clones had a CD8+ phenotype and were found at relatively low frequencies in peripheral blood. Some motif variants had previously been reported in the synovial fluid and blood of reactive arthritis patients, which suggests shared mechanisms of disease initiation.

For each ankylosing spondylitis patient, the synovial fluid sample was matched to a blood sample from that same patient. This clonotype was observed a handful of times. There is no known antigen for this receptor. No per-base quality is available; no much larger clone lies one base away. Cut back by 6 bases and 4 bases, the V and J ends lie 13 bases apart. The CDR3 runs 14 residues from the cysteine to the phenylalanine. Only the CDR3 region is kept as DNA, spanning 42 bases read in frame from base 1. TCRdb lists the instrument as Illumina HiSeq 2500. Quantitative 5'-RACE with molecular barcodes was the method used to prepare the TCR beta libraries. The paper's processing steps were these. A new computational method based on a probabilistic model of VDJ rearrangement was used to identify disease-linked TCR variants. Through fastp at Q25 and MiXCR, TCRdb rebuilt clones from the public reads, retaining in-frame beta chains. Every distinct CDR3 protein forms one entry, paired with its most common genes and DNA. These V and J calls derive from TCRdb rather than the authors' analysis. In all, the sample holds approximately 140,000 distinct CDR3 sequences, and roughly 44% of those were seen once. The leading ten clones occupy approximately 16% of the sample.

This chain is built from TRBV12-3 or TRBV12-4 and TRBJ2-1; possibly the D gene is TRBD1, per 6 matching bases. What was sequenced was synovial fluid, either unsorted or a sorted T cell fraction (not recorded which). The clonotype originates from a male donor with ankylosing spondylitis. The nucleotide sequence reads TGTGCCAGCAGCGCCGGGACACTATACAATGAGCAGTTCTTC. This yields the protein CASSAGTLYNEQFF.